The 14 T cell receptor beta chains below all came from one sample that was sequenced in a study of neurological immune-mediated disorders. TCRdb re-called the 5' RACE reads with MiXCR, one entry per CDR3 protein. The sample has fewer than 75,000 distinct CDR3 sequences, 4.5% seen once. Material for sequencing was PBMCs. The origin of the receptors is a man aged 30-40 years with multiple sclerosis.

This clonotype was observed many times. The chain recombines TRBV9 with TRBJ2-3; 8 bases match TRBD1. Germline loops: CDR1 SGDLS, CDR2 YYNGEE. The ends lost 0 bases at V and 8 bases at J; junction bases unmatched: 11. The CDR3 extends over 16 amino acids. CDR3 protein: CASSVGGRGPRGTQYF. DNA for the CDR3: TGTGCCAGCAGCGTAGGCGGCAGGGGGCCTCGGGGTACGCAGTATTTT.

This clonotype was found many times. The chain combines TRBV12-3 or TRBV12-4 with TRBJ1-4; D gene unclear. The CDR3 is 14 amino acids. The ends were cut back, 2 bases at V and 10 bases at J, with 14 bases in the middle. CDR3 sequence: CASSLSAGLGKLFF. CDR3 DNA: TGTGCCAGCAGTTTATCGGCAGGCCTCGGAAAACTGTTTTTT.

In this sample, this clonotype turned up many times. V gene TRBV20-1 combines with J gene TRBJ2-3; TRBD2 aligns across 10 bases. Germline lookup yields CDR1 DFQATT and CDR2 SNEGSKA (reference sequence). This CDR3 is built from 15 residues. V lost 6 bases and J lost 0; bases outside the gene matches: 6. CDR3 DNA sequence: TGCAGTGCGGAAATAGCGGGGGGCAGCACAGATACGCAGTATTTT. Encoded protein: CSAEIAGGSTDTQYF.

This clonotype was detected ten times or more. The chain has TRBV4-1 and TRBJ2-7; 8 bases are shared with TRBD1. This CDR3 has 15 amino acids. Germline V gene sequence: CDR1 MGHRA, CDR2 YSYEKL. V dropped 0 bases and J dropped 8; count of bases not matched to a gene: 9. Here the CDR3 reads CASSQDYTGTGKQYF. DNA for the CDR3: TGCGCCAGCAGCCAAGACTATACCGGGACAGGAAAGCAGTACTTC.

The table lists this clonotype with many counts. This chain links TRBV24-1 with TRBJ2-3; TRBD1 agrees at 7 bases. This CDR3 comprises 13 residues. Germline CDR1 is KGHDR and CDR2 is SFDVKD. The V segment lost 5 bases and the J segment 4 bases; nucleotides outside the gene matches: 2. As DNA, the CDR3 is TGTGCCACCAGTGGGACAGGAGCAGATACGCAGTATTTT. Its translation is CATSGTGADTQYF.

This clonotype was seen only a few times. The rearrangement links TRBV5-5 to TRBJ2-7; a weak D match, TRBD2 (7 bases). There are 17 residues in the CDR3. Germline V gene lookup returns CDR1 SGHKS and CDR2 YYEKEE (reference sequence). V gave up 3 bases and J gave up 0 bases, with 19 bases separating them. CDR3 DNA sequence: TGTGCCAGCAGCTCCCGATCCTGGGGGGGCGCCTCCTACGAGCAGTACTTC. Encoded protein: CASSSRSWGGASYEQYF.

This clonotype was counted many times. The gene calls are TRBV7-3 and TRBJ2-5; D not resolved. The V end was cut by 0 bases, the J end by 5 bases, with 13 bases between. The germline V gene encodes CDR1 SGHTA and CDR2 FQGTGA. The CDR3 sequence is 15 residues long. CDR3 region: CASSLTPSRGETQYF. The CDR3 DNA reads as TGTGCCAGCAGCTTAACCCCCAGTCGTGGGGAGACCCAGTACTTC.

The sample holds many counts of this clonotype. The CDR3 DNA is TGCAGTCTCCTAGGGGGAGCATCAGATACGCAGTATTTT. This translates into CSLLGGASDTQYF. The gene calls are TRBV20-1 and TRBJ2-3; weak D call: TRBD1 (6 bases). The CDR3 totals 13 residues. Trimming took off 8 bases at V and 4 bases at J, with 16 bases between the two ends. Looked up from germline, CDR1 is DFQATT and CDR2 is SNEGSKA (reference sequence).

The CDR3 DNA reads as TGCGCCAGCACCTGGGACGGCCTCCCCACAGATACGCAGTATTTT. It codes for CASTWDGLPTDTQYF. The genes are TRBV5-1 and TRBJ2-3; D possibly uses TRBD1 or TRBD2 (5 bases each). Trimming left V 6 bases short and J 2 bases short, with 16 bases between. Germline V gene sequence: CDR1 SGHRS, CDR2 YFSETQ. The CDR3 is 15 residues long.

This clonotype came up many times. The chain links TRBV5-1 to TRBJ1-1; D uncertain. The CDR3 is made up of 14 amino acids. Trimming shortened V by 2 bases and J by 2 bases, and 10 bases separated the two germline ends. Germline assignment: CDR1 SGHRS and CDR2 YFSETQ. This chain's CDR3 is CASSFRPGNTEAFF. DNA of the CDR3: TGCGCCAGCAGCTTTCGGCCGGGAAACACTGAAGCTTTCTTT. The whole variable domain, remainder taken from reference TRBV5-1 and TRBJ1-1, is KAGVTQTPRYLIKTRGQQVTLSCSPISGHRSVSWYQQTPGQGLQFLFEYFSETQRNKGNFPGRFSGRQFSNSRSEMNVSTLELGDSALYLCASSFRPGNTEAFFGQGTRLTVV.

The CDR3 sequence is CASSLVGLVTDTQYF. CDR3 nucleotide sequence: TGCGCCAGCAGCTTGGTGGGACTAGTTACCGATACGCAGTATTTT. The V call is TRBV5-1, the J call TRBJ2-3; the match to TRBD2 covers 8 bases. Losses at the gene ends were 0 bases for V and 6 bases for J; bases not matched to a gene: 6. Germline-derived CDR1 and CDR2 are SGHRS and YFSETQ. The CDR3 spans 15 residues.

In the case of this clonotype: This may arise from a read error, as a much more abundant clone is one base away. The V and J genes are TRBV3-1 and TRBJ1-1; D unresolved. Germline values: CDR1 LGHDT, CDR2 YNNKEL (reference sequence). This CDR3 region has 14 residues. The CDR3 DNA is TGTTCCAGCAGCGTCCGCCGGGCCAGCACTGAAGCTTTCTTT. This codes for CSSSVRRASTEAFF. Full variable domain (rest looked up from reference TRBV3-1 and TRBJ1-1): DTAVSQTPKYLVTQMGNDKSIKCEQNLGHDTMYWYKQDSKKFLKIMFSYNNKELIINETVPNRFSPKSPDKAHLNLHINSLELGDSAVYFCSSSVRRASTEAFFGQGTRLTVV.

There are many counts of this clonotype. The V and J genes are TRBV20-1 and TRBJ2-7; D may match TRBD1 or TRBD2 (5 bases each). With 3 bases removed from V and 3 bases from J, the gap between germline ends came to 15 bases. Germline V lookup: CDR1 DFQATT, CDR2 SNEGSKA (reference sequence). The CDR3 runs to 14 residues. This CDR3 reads CSARGPLGGYEQYV. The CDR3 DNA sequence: TGCAGTGCTAGGGGACCTCTGGGCGGCTACGAGCAGTACGTC.

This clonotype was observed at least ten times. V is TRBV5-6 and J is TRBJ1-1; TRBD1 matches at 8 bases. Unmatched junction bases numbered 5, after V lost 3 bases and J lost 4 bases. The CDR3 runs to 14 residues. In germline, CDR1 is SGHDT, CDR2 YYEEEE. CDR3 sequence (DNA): TGTGCCAGCAGCTGGCTGACAGGGGCCACTGAAGCTTTCTTT. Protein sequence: CASSWLTGATEAFF.